These 26 T cell receptor beta chains originate from one sample sequenced in a study of T cell responses to AZD1222 COVID-19 vaccine. The repertoire was sequenced with immunoSEQ multiplex PCR; TCRdb's copy has only in-frame clones and lacks some. The table lists 150,000 or so clones, 90% to 95% of them singletons. The sample in question was peripheral blood, obtained on day 0 of AZD1222 vaccination. The receptors stem from an adult in good health.

The chain links TRBV4-3 to TRBJ2-7; no reliable D call. There are 14 residues in the CDR3. Germline CDR1 and CDR2: LGHNA and YSLEER. V was trimmed by 0 bases and J by 2 bases, leaving 8 bases between them. The CDR3 loop is CASSQDRTTYEQYF. Here the CDR3 DNA reads TGCGCCAGCAGCCAAGATCGGACGACCTACGAGCAGTACTTC.

The chain joins TRBV27 to TRBJ1-1, with unresolved D. Per germline, CDR1 MNHEY and CDR2 SMNVEV (reference sequence). CDR3 length: 12 amino acids. Trimming removed 7 bases at V and 1 base at J, with 7 bases between. The CDR3 DNA follows: TGTGCCAGCAAGTTTGGGAACACTGAAGCTTTCTTT. Its protein product is CASKFGNTEAFF.

The chain couples TRBV6-2 or TRBV6-3 to TRBJ1-4; D not certain. Trimming shortened V by 2 bases and J by 8 bases, and 9 bases separated the two germline ends. Germline values: CDR1 MNHEY, CDR2 SVGEGT. This CDR3 contains 13 residues. CDR3 nucleotide sequence: TGTGCCAGCAGTTACAGGCGGGAAGAAAAACTGTTTTTT. Translating it yields CASSYRREEKLFF.

This clone is a singleton in its sample. This chain joins TRBV27 and TRBJ1-4; a weak D match, TRBD1 (6 bases). Germline-derived CDR1 and CDR2 are MNHEY and SMNVEV (reference sequence). CDR3 length: 15 amino acids. The V and J ends lost 2 bases and 6 bases respectively, with 13 bases between them. CDR3 loop: CASSLAGGGYEKLFF. DNA for the CDR3: TGTGCCAGCAGTTTAGCCGGGGGGGGCTATGAAAAACTGTTTTTT.

This rearrangement joins TRBV6-5 to TRBJ2-2; D gene ambiguous. The CDR3 runs to 15 residues. Germline values: CDR1 MNHEY, CDR2 SVGAGI. V was trimmed by 2 bases and J by 4 bases, leaving 11 bases between them. DNA of the CDR3: TGTGCCAGCAGTTACGAGGAGTGGGGCACCGGGGAGCTGTTTTTT. Encoded protein: CASSYEEWGTGELFF.

This rearrangement joins TRBV11-2 to TRBJ2-1; D might be TRBD2 (5 bases). Trimming removed 7 bases at V and 9 bases at J, with 22 bases between. CDR1 and CDR2 (germline): SGHAT, FQNNGV. The CDR3 extends over 15 amino acids. The CDR3 protein is CASILGPTSVGEQFF. CDR3 sequence (DNA): TGTGCCAGCATCCTAGGCCCCACTAGTGTAGGTGAGCAGTTCTTC.

The genes are TRBV19 and TRBJ2-1; possible D gene TRBD1, 6 bases. The germline V and J ends were trimmed by 3 bases and 0 bases, with 15 bases remaining between them. The CDR3 is 17 residues long. CDR1 and CDR2 from the germline V gene are LNHDA and SQIVND (reference sequence). CDR3 sequence: CASSIGTPWSSYNEQFF. The CDR3 nucleotides read TGTGCCAGTAGTATCGGGACACCCTGGAGCTCCTACAATGAGCAGTTCTTC.

The rearrangement joins TRBV24-1 to TRBJ1-1; D is perhaps TRBD1 (5 bases). The CDR3 has 15 residues. Trimming left V 10 bases short and J 0 bases short, with 17 bases between. The germline V gene encodes CDR1 KGHDR and CDR2 SFDVKD. The CDR3 sequence is CATARGGAMNTEAFF. As DNA, the CDR3 is TGTGCCACTGCCCGGGGAGGGGCCATGAACACTGAAGCTTTCTTT.

J is TRBJ2-2 and V is TRBV10-3; 7 bases fit TRBD1. Germline CDR1 is ENHRY and CDR2 is SYGVKD. The CDR3 consists of 14 residues. J gave up 2 bases and V 10 bases, and 7 bases lay outside the gene matches. CDR3 amino acids: CATTGAPNTGELFF. The CDR3 DNA sequence: TGTGCCACTACAGGGGCGCCTAACACCGGGGAGCTGTTTTTT.

This chain links TRBV7-9 with TRBJ2-7; 9 bases fit TRBD2. Per germline, CDR1 SEHNR and CDR2 FQNEAQ (reference sequence). The CDR3 sequence is 13 residues long. Losses at the gene ends were 5 bases for V and 5 bases for J; bases not matched to a gene: 4. The CDR3 loop reads CASSRGLANEQYF. Written as DNA, the CDR3 is TGTGCCAGCAGCAGGGGACTAGCCAACGAGCAGTACTTC.

The rearrangement links TRBV5-6 to TRBJ2-7; 8 bases fit TRBD2. The CDR3 has 14 amino acids. The germline CDR1 and CDR2 sequences are SGHDT and YYEEEE. After removal of 4 bases from V and 0 bases from J, the junction contained 3 bases not matched to a gene. CDR3 in amino acids: CASSGLAGSYEQYF. For the CDR3, the DNA is TGTGCCAGCAGCGGGCTAGCGGGCTCCTACGAGCAGTACTTC.

A note on this clone: Other DNA sequences of this sample code for an identical CDR3. The CDR3 protein is CASSYSTQGGYGYTF. The CDR3 nucleotides read TGTGCCAGCAGTTACTCAACTCAGGGTGGCTATGGCTACACCTTC. The genes are TRBV6-5 and TRBJ1-2; D is possibly TRBD1 (5 bases). CDR3 length: 15 amino acids. Germline V CDR1 and CDR2: MNHEY, SVGAGI. V was clipped by 0 bases and J by 4 bases, with 12 bases between them.

The chain combines TRBV18 with TRBJ1-2, with 9 bases lining up with TRBD1. V lost 3 bases, J lost 8 bases, and 7 bases stayed unmatched. Germline CDR1 is KGHSH and CDR2 is LQKENI. The CDR3 sequence is 14 residues long. The CDR3 DNA reads as TGTGCCAGCTCACCCCCCGGGACAGGGAAAGGCTACACCTTC. It specifies CASSPPGTGKGYTF. Combining the CDR3 with reference TRBV18 and TRBJ1-2 gives the whole variable domain NAGVMQNPRHLVRRRGQEARLRCSPMKGHSHVYWYRQLPEEGLKFMVYLQKENIIDESGMPKERFSAEFPKEGPSILRIQQVVRGDSAAYFCASSPPGTGKGYTFGSGTRLTVV.

The V and J genes are TRBV6-1 and TRBJ1-4; 7 nucleotides line up with TRBD1. The junction had 3 bases not matched to a gene; V was cut back by 2 bases and J by 3 bases. Germline V lookup: CDR1 MNHNS, CDR2 SASEGT. The CDR3 has 15 amino acids. The DNA for the CDR3 is TGTGCCAGCAGTGAATGGGACAGCGCTAATGAAAAACTGTTTTTT. Translated: CASSEWDSANEKLFF.

This clone came up a few times. The CDR3 region has the DNA TGTGCCAGTTTTCGAGGGGGCACTGAAGCTTTCTTT. Translating gives CASFRGGTEAFF. V usage is TRBV28 and J usage is TRBJ1-1, with a weak D call TRBD1 (6 bases). CDR3 length: 12 amino acids. Germline loops: CDR1 MDHEN, CDR2 SYDVKM. Trimming removed 9 bases from V and 4 bases from J, with 12 bases in between.

The genes are TRBV28 and TRBJ1-6, with a weak D call TRBD1 (5 bases). V gave up 3 bases and J gave up 7 bases, with 10 bases separating them. Germline CDR1 is MDHEN and CDR2 is SYDVKM. The length of the CDR3 is 14 residues. CDR3 sequence reads: CASSFAGLNSPLHF. For the CDR3, the DNA is TGTGCCAGCAGTTTCGCAGGGTTGAATTCACCCCTCCACTTT.

The chain has TRBV28 and TRBJ1-3; the D is unclear. Looked up from germline, CDR1 is MDHEN and CDR2 is SYDVKM. Trimming removed 2 bases from V and 2 bases from J, with 10 bases in between. This CDR3 contains 15 residues. CDR3 bases: TGTGCCAGCAGTTTACAGGCTGGACCTGGAAACACCATATATTTT. Amino acid sequence: CASSLQAGPGNTIYF.

The rearrangement links TRBV2 to TRBJ2-3; D is possibly TRBD1 or TRBD2 (7 bases each). Trimming took off 3 bases at V and 3 bases at J, with 13 bases between the two ends. The germline CDR1 and CDR2 sequences are SNHLY and FYNNEI. The CDR3 totals 15 residues. The CDR3 loop is CASSDPQGGTDTQYF. CDR3 bases: TGTGCCAGCAGTGACCCCCAGGGGGGGACAGATACGCAGTATTTT.

The chain links TRBV7-2 to TRBJ2-3; D perhaps matches TRBD2 (6 bases). Per the germline V gene, CDR1 is SGHTA and CDR2 is FQGNSA. V was pared by 1 base and J by 1 base, with 15 bases between. The CDR3 consists of 17 residues. The CDR3 reads CASSLVFSGGGTDTQYF. The CDR3 nucleotides read TGTGCCAGCAGCTTAGTGTTTAGCGGAGGGGGCACAGATACGCAGTATTTT.

Written as DNA, the CDR3 is TGCAGCGTTGTAGCCCCGGGGTATGTCAACGAGCAGTACTTC. Protein: CSVVAPGYVNEQYF. V usage is TRBV29-1 and J usage is TRBJ2-7; a weak D match, TRBD2 (5 bases). This CDR3 contains 14 residues. Looked up from germline, CDR1 is SQVTM and CDR2 is ANQGSEA. V lost 4 bases to trimming and J lost 5 bases, with 18 bases between them.

This clone showed up just once. The chain carries TRBV6-5 and TRBJ1-4; TRBD1 matches at 9 bases. Germline V CDR1 and CDR2: MNHEY, SVGAGI. This CDR3 comprises 16 residues. J was trimmed by 8 bases and V by 1 base; bases with no gene match: 8. CDR3 coding DNA: TGTGCCAGCAGTTACTTCCCGACAGGGGGTGGAGAAAAACTGTTTTTT. Protein sequence: CASSYFPTGGGEKLFF.

The gene calls are TRBV4-3 and TRBJ2-7; either TRBD1 or TRBD2 may supply D (6 bases each). Trimming took off 1 base at V and 3 bases at J, with 16 bases between the two ends. Per the germline V gene, CDR1 is LGHNA and CDR2 is YSLEER. There are 16 residues in the CDR3. CDR3 DNA: TGCGCCAGCAGCCAAGTGTCCCAAGGGGGGTACTACGAGCAGTACTTC. This codes for CASSQVSQGGYYEQYF.

This clone is a singleton in its sample. The J gene is TRBJ2-7, the V gene TRBV18; D not resolved. The CDR3 contains 13 residues. Germline CDR1 KGHSH, CDR2 LQKENI. V gave up 5 bases and J gave up 3 bases, with 11 bases separating them. The CDR3 region has the DNA TGTGCCAGCTCAGCAATAAAGGACTACGAGCAGTACTTC. Its protein product is CASSAIKDYEQYF.

This clone is labeled medium-sized. The rearrangement uses TRBV29-1 and TRBJ2-7; D is unclear. V lost 3 bases and J lost 2, with 8 bases in between. CDR1 and CDR2 from the germline V gene are SQVTM and ANQGSEA. The CDR3 is 12 amino acids. The CDR3 reads CSVDTGPYEQYF. The CDR3 region has the DNA TGCAGCGTTGATACCGGGCCCTACGAGCAGTACTTC.

The rearrangement joins TRBV27 to TRBJ1-6; 10 nucleotides align to TRBD1. The CDR3 is made up of 15 amino acids. Unmatched junction bases numbered 8, after V lost 8 bases and J lost 7 bases. Germline assignment: CDR1 MNHEY and CDR2 SMNVEV (reference sequence). CDR3 sequence: CASRELTGGNSPLHF. The CDR3 DNA sequence: TGTGCCAGCCGAGAATTGACAGGGGGCAATTCACCCCTCCACTTT.

The V and J genes are TRBV4-2 and TRBJ1-4, with 7 bases aligning to TRBD1. The CDR3 loop spans 17 amino acids. The V and J ends lost 0 bases and 8 bases, in that order; junction bases with no gene match: 12. Germline loops: CDR1 LGHNA, CDR2 YNFKEQ. CDR3 in DNA: TGTGCCAGCAGCCAAGATGCGGAGGGGGCGCTAAACGAAAAACTGTTTTTT. It encodes CASSQDAEGALNEKLFF.